This entry lists 27 T cell receptor beta chains sequenced from one sample in a study of T cells in Graves' hyperthyroidism and ophthalmopathy. RNA transcripts provided the source from which TCR beta CDR3 regions were amplified. When the TCR CDR3 underwent first-round RT-PCR, the HTBI primer set was used. TCRdb re-analysed the multiplex PCR reads in MiXCR, keeping a single row per CDR3 protein. The sample comprises hundreds of thousands of distinct CDR3 sequences, 38% of which are singletons, and 7% to 10% rests with the top ten. Material: blood. These TCRs come from a man between 18 and 29 years old with Graves' hyperthyroidism.

The chain joins TRBV29-1 to TRBJ2-5, with D hard to call. The CDR3 spans 11 residues. Germline V lookup: CDR1 SQVTM, CDR2 ANQGSEA. CDR3 DNA sequence: TGCGGCCACTGGGGCCAAGAGACCCAGTACTTC. Translated, it gives CGHWGQETQYF.

The chain links TRBV2 to TRBJ1-1; D remains unclear. The V gene's germline CDR1 is SNHLY and CDR2 FYNNEI. Deletions cut 2 bases from V and 6 bases from J, with 10 bases between. The CDR3 contains 13 residues. CDR3 bases: TGTGCCAGCAGTGAATCTGGGAGGGCTGAAGCTTTCTTT. The encoded protein is CASSESGRAEAFF.

This clonotype was seen many times. This rearrangement joins TRBV25-1 to TRBJ2-5, with D perhaps matching TRBD1 or TRBD2 (5 bases each). V was clipped by 6 bases and J by 5 bases, with 19 bases between them. CDR1 and CDR2 from the germline V gene are MGHDK and SYGVNS. The CDR3 is 15 amino acids. The CDR3 DNA reads as TGTGCCAGCAGGGCCCCGGGGCCGAGGAGGGAGACCCAGTACTTC. Translating gives CASRAPGPRRETQYF.

This clonotype has a handful of counts. This chain uses TRBV11-2 with TRBJ2-2, with D possibly matching TRBD2 (5 bases). Per the germline V gene, CDR1 is SGHAT and CDR2 is FQNNGV. The CDR3 is 12 amino acids. Trimming shortened V by 5 bases and J by 7 bases, and 8 bases separated the two germline ends. The CDR3 nucleotides read TGTGCCAGCAGCCCACGGGGCGGGGAGCTGTTTTTT. Protein: CASSPRGGELFF.

This clonotype was found many times. The V and J genes are TRBV6-1 and TRBJ1-6, with D unresolved. Germline V gene sequence: CDR1 MNHNS, CDR2 SASEGT. V was clipped by 4 bases and J by 11 bases, with 6 bases between them. CDR3 size: 11 residues. The CDR3 protein is CASSVAPPLHF. CDR3 nucleotides: TGTGCCAGCAGTGTGGCGCCACCCCTCCACTTT.

A word on this clonotype: Mismatch with germline at one junction end may stem from a read error. This sequence joins TRBV11-2 and TRBJ2-7; D gene ambiguous. Germline assignment: CDR1 SGHAT and CDR2 FQNNGV. The CDR3 extends over 10 amino acids. As DNA, the CDR3 is TGTGCCAGCAGCACCTACGGGCAGTACTTC. Its translation: CASSTYGQYF.

This clonotype appeared many times. This sequence joins TRBV10-3 and TRBJ1-1; D not certain. V was shortened by 8 bases and J by 0 bases, with 16 bases between the two germline ends. Germline V gives CDR1 ENHRY, CDR2 SYGVKD. The CDR3 length is 15 residues. The CDR3, as DNA: TGTGCCATCCTCGCCAGTAACAAAATGAACACTGAAGCTTTCTTT. Translating gives CAILASNKMNTEAFF.

This clonotype has ten or more counts. The chain recombines TRBV19 with TRBJ2-5; unclear D gene. Trimming removed 6 bases at V and 1 base at J, with 6 bases between. Looked up from germline, CDR1 is LNHDA and CDR2 is SQIVND (reference sequence). This CDR3 contains 12 residues. The chain's CDR3 is CASRNGQETQYF. CDR3 in DNA: TGTGCCAGTAGGAACGGCCAAGAGACCCAGTACTTC.

This clonotype has ten or more counts. The rearrangement joins TRBV2 to TRBJ2-2, with unresolved D. CDR1 is SNHLY and CDR2 is FYNNEI in the germline V gene. This CDR3 has 13 residues. The CDR3 bases are TGTGCTGGCACGCCGACTGGCACCGGGGAGCTGTTTTTT. Translating gives CAGTPTGTGELFF.

This clonotype was detected many times. The rearrangement joins TRBV29-1 to TRBJ1-1, with 11 bases aligning to TRBD1. CDR1 is SQVTM and CDR2 is ANQGSEA in the germline V gene. Losses at the gene ends were 1 base for V and 5 bases for J; bases not matched to a gene: 9. CDR3 length: 16 amino acids. In DNA, the CDR3 is TGCAGCGTTGAAGGGGGATGGGACAGGGGGAATACTGAAGCTTTCTTT. Encoded protein: CSVEGGWDRGNTEAFF. The full variable domain, with the rest looked up from reference TRBV29-1 and TRBJ1-1, is SAVISQKPSRDICQRGTSLTIQCQVDSQVTMMFWYRQQPGQSLTLIATANQGSEATYESGFVIDKFPISRPNLTFSTLTVSNMSPEDSSIYLCSVEGGWDRGNTEAFFGQGTRLTVV.

This clonotype has a count of ten or more. This chain uses TRBV9 with TRBJ1-6, with D possibly matching TRBD1 (5 bases). V shed 0 bases and J shed 7 bases, with 11 bases lying between them. The length of the CDR3 is 15 residues. From germline, CDR1 is SGDLS and CDR2 YYNGEE. The CDR3 bases are TGTGCCAGCAGCGTAGAGAGGGGTCCGAATTCACCCCTCCACTTT. It yields the protein CASSVERGPNSPLHF.

This clonotype showed up many times. This chain links TRBV2 with TRBJ1-2, with 8 bases that match TRBD1. The junction had 15 bases not matched to a gene; V was cut back by 8 bases and J by 7 bases. Germline assignment: CDR1 SNHLY and CDR2 FYNNEI. CDR3 size: 15 residues. CDR3 DNA sequence: TGTGCCAGCCTGGGGAGGCAGGGGGCACAAAGTGGCTACACCTTC. Translating it yields CASLGRQGAQSGYTF.

The V call is TRBV5-1, the J call TRBJ2-5, with 7 nucleotides matching TRBD2. Germline trimming cut 0 bases from V and 9 bases from J; bases unmatched to any gene: 11. Germline V gives CDR1 SGHRS, CDR2 YFSETQ. The CDR3 length is 15 residues. In DNA form, the CDR3 reads TGCGCCAGCAGCTTGGTGACTAGCAGGAGCATCGCCCAGTACTTC. Amino acids: CASSLVTSRSIAQYF.

This clonotype came up once. The chain couples TRBV20-1 to TRBJ2-7, with TRBD2 identical over 7 bases. The length of the CDR3 is 11 residues. Trimming took 5 bases from V and 5 from J; bases not matched to a gene: 3. Germline assignment: CDR1 DFQATT and CDR2 SNEGSKA (reference sequence). CDR3 sequence reads: CSADGGNEQYF. The CDR3 nucleotides read TGCAGTGCTGACGGGGGGAACGAGCAGTACTTC.

With respect to this clonotype: Relative to the germline gene, one junction end is altered; a read error may explain this. V usage is TRBV5-6 and J usage is TRBJ1-2, with D perhaps TRBD1 (6 bases). Germline V gene sequence: CDR1 SGHDT, CDR2 YYEEEE. The CDR3 spans 16 residues. CDR3 nucleotide sequence: TGTGCCAGCAGCCCCCTCCTCGACAGGCATAACCATGGCTACACCTTC. Translating it yields CASSPLLDRHNHGYTF.

The chain couples TRBV5-5 to TRBJ1-5; no clear D. There are 14 residues in the CDR3. The V and J ends lost 2 bases and 4 bases respectively, with 10 bases between them. Germline CDR1 reads SGHKS; CDR2 reads YYEKEE (reference sequence). This chain's CDR3 is CASSFGAENQPQHF. The CDR3 DNA is TGTGCCAGCAGCTTTGGTGCCGAAAATCAGCCCCAGCATTTT.

This clonotype was seen a handful of times. V gene TRBV20-1 combines with J gene TRBJ2-7; D is possibly TRBD2 (5 bases). This CDR3 has 14 amino acids. In germline, CDR1 is DFQATT, CDR2 SNEGSKA (reference sequence). Deletions cut 6 bases from V and 3 bases from J, with 18 bases between. The CDR3 is CSALPAGNVYEQYF. CDR3 nucleotides: TGCAGTGCCCTTCCAGCCGGGAACGTCTACGAGCAGTACTTC.

Regarding this clonotype: A much larger clone lies one base from this, so it may be a read error. V and J are TRBV7-6 and TRBJ2-5; D is ambiguous. Germline CDR1 and CDR2: SGHVS and FNYEAQ. The CDR3 sequence is 13 residues long. CDR3 amino acids: CARSLPAQETQYF. Here the CDR3 DNA reads TGTGCCCGCAGCTTACCAGCCCAAGAGACCCAGTACTTC.

V gene TRBV6-2 or TRBV6-3 combines with J gene TRBJ1-1; D gene unclear. Germline V gene data show CDR1 as MNHEY and CDR2 as SVGEGT. CDR3 length: 13 amino acids. The ends were cut back, 7 bases at V and 3 bases at J, with 12 bases in the middle. In DNA form, the CDR3 reads TGTGCCAGCACCTCCCGTTTATACACTGAAGCTTTCTTT. Amino acids: CASTSRLYTEAFF.

The genes are TRBV13 and TRBJ2-5, with D possibly being TRBD1 (5 bases). V was shortened by 4 bases and J by 5 bases, with 14 bases between the two germline ends. The germline gives CDR1 PRHDT, CDR2 FYEKMQ (reference sequence). The CDR3 has 14 amino acids. CDR3 region: CASSSGFSRETQYF. Here the CDR3 DNA reads TGTGCCAGCAGCTCAGGGTTTTCGAGGGAGACCCAGTACTTC.

The table lists this clonotype with many counts. V usage is TRBV10-3 and J usage is TRBJ1-1; 9 bases line up with TRBD1. The CDR3 is 13 amino acids. The germline CDR1 and CDR2 sequences are ENHRY and SYGVKD. The junction had 12 bases not matched to a gene; V was cut back by 11 bases and J by 8 bases. CDR3 region: CAVRDREEREAFF. The CDR3 DNA is TGTGCCGTCCGGGACAGGGAAGAGCGGGAAGCTTTCTTT.

This clonotype was observed a few times. Since a much larger clone is just one base distant, this may be a read error. The rearrangement joins TRBV7-3 to TRBJ2-5, with D perhaps TRBD1 (6 bases). V was trimmed by 4 bases and J by 4 bases, leaving 10 bases between them. The CDR3 contains 13 residues. Germline values: CDR1 SGHTA, CDR2 FQGTGA. CDR3 sequence: CASSWTVLETQYF. Here the CDR3 DNA reads TGTGCCAGCAGCTGGACAGTGCTAGAGACCCAGTACTTC.

This clonotype was seen many times. The chain uses TRBV2 and TRBJ1-5; D is uncertain. Per germline, CDR1 SNHLY and CDR2 FYNNEI. The ends were cut back, 0 bases at V and 3 bases at J, with 6 bases in the middle. This CDR3 has 14 amino acids. CDR3: CASSEAGLNQPQHF. Written as DNA, the CDR3 is TGTGCCAGCAGTGAAGCGGGCCTCAATCAGCCCCAGCATTTT.

V gene TRBV5-8 combines with J gene TRBJ1-6, with a weak D call TRBD1 (5 bases). CDR1 is SGHTS and CDR2 is YDEGEE in the germline V gene. The CDR3 extends over 14 amino acids. Trimming removed 5 bases from V and 7 bases from J, with 13 bases in between. CDR3 sequence reads: CASRPPGGNSPLHF. In DNA form, the CDR3 reads TGTGCCAGCAGGCCCCCCGGGGGGAATTCACCCCTCCACTTT. The whole variable domain, remainder taken from reference TRBV5-8 and TRBJ1-6, is EAGVTQSPTHLIKTRGQQATLRCSPISGHTSVYWYQQALGLGLQFLLWYDEGEERNRGNFPPRFSGRQFPNYSSELNVNALELEDSALYLCASRPPGGNSPLHFGNGTRLTVT.

This rearrangement joins TRBV12-3 or TRBV12-4 to TRBJ1-1; D gene unclear. CDR3 length: 14 residues. The V gene lost 3 bases and the J gene lost 2 bases, with 10 bases spanning the gap. CDR3: CASSFRGYNTEAFF. For the CDR3, the DNA is TGTGCCAGCAGTTTTCGGGGTTATAACACTGAAGCTTTCTTT.

This clonotype was seen more than once but under ten times. The rearrangement uses TRBV4-1 and TRBJ2-7; weak D call: TRBD1 (6 bases). The CDR3 is 14 residues long. Germline assignment: CDR1 MGHRA and CDR2 YSYEKL. V shed 0 bases and J shed 7 bases, with 13 bases lying between them. CDR3 nucleotide sequence: TGCGCCAGCAGCCAAGAAGGGGGAGTCTTGGAGCAGTACTTC. Translating gives CASSQEGGVLEQYF.

The chain uses TRBV29-1 and TRBJ1-2, with a tentative D call TRBD1 (6 bases). CDR1 is SQVTM and CDR2 is ANQGSEA in the germline V gene. The V end lost 4 bases, the J end lost 4 bases, and 10 bases lay between the germline ends. The CDR3 contains 12 residues. The CDR3 reads CSVGAGVYGYTF. CDR3 nucleotide sequence: TGCAGCGTTGGGGCAGGGGTCTATGGCTACACCTTC.